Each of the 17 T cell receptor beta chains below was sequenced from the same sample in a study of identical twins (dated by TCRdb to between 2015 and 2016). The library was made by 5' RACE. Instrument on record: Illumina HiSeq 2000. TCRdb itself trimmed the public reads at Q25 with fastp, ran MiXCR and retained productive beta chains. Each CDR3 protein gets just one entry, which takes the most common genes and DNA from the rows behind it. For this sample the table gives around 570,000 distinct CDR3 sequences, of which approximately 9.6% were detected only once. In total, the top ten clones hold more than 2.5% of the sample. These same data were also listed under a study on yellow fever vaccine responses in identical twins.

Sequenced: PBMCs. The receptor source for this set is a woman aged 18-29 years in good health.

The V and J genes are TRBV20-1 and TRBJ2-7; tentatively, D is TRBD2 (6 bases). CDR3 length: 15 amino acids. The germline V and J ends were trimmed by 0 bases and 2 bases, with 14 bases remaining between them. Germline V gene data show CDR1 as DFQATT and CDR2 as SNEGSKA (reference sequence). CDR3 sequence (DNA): TGCAGTGCTAGAGATCTCGGGCGGGGAGCCTACGAGCAGTACTTC. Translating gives CSARDLGRGAYEQYF.

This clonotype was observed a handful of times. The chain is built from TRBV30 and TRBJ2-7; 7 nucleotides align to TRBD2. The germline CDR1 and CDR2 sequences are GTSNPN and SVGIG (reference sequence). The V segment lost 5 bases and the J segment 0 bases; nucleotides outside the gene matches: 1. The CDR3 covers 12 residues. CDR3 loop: CAWSGGSYEQYF. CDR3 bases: TGTGCCTGGTCGGGGGGCTCCTACGAGCAGTACTTC.

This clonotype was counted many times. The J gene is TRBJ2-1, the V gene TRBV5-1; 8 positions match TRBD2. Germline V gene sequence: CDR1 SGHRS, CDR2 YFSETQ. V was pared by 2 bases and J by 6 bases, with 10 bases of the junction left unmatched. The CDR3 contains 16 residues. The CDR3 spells CASSFELAASVNEQFF. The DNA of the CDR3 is TGCGCCAGCAGCTTCGAACTAGCGGCGAGTGTCAATGAGCAGTTCTTC.

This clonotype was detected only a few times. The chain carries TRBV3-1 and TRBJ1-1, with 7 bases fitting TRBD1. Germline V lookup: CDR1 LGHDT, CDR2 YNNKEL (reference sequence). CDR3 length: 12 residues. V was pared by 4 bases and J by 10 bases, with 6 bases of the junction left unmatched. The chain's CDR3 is CASSPPQGSAFF. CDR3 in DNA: TGTGCCAGCAGCCCTCCACAGGGGTCAGCTTTCTTT.

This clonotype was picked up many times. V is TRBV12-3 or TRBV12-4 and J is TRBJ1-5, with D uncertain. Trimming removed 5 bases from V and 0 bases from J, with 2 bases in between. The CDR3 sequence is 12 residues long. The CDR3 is CASSNSNQPQHF. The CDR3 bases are TGTGCCAGCAGTAATAGCAATCAGCCCCAGCATTTT.

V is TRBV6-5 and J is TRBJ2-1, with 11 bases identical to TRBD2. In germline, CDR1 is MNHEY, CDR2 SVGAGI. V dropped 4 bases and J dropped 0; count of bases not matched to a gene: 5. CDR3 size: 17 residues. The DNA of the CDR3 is TGTGCCAGCAGTTCTCCAGGACTAGCGGGCTCCTACAATGAGCAGTTCTTC. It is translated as CASSSPGLAGSYNEQFF.

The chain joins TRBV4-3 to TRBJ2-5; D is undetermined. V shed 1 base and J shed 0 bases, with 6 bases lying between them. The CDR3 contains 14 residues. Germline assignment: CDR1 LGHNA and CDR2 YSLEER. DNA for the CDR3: TGCGCCAGCAGCCAAGGGGGTTACCAAGAGACCCAGTACTTC. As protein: CASSQGGYQETQYF.

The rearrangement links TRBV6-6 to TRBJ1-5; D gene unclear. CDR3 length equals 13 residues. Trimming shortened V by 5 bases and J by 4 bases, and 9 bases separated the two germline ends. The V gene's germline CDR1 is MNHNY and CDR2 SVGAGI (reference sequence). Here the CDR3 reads CASSVRENQPQHF. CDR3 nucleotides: TGTGCCAGCAGTGTTAGGGAAAATCAGCCCCAGCATTTT.

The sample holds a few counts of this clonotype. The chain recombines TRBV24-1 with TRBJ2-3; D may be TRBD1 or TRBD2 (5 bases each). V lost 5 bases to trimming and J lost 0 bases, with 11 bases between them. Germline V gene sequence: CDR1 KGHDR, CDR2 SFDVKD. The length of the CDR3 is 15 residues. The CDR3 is CATSVDSGSTDTQYF. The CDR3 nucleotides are TGTGCCACCAGTGTTGACAGCGGTAGCACAGATACGCAGTATTTT.

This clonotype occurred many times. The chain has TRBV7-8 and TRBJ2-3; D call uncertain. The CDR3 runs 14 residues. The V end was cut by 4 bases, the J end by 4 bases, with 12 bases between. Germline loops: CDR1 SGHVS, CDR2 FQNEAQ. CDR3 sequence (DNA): TGTGCCAGCAGCTCCCTTAACCCCCCAGATACGCAGTATTTT. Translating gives CASSSLNPPDTQYF.

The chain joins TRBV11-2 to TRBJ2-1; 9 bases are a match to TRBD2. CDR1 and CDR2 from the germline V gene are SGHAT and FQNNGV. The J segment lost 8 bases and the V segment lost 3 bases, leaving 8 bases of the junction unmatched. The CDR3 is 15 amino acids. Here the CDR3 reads CASSFWSGRLDEQFF. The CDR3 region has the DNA TGTGCCAGCAGCTTTTGGAGCGGGAGGCTAGATGAGCAGTTCTTC. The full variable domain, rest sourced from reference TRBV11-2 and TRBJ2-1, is EAGVAQSPRYKIIEKRQSVAFWCNPISGHATLYWYQQILGQGPKLLIQFQNNGVVDDSQLPKDRFSAERLKGVDSTLKIQPAKLEDSAVYLCASSFWSGRLDEQFFGPGTRLTVL.

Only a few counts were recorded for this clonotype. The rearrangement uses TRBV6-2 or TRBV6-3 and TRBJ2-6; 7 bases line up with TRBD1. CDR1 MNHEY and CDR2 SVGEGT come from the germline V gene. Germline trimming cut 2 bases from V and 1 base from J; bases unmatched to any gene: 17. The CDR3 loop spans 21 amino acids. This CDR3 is CASSYRGVFTGVNSGANVLTF. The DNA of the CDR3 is TGTGCCAGCAGTTACCGGGGAGTGTTTACAGGGGTCAATTCTGGGGCCAACGTCCTGACTTTC.

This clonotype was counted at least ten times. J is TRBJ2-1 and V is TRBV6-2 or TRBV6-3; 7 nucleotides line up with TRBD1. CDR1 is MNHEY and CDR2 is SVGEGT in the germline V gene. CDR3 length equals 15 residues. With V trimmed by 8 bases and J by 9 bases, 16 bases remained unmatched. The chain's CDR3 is CASSNQDRSIGEQFF. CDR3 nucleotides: TGTGCCAGCTCCAACCAGGACAGGAGCATCGGTGAGCAGTTCTTC.

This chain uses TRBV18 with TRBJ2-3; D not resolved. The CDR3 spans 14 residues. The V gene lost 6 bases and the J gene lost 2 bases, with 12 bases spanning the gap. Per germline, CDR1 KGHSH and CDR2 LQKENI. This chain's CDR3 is CASSPNLSTDTQYF. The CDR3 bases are TGTGCCAGCTCCCCCAACCTTTCCACAGATACGCAGTATTTT.

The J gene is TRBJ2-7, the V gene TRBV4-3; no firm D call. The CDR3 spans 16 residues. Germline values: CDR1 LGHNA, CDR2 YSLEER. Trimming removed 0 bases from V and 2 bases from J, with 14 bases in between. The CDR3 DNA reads TGCGCCAGCAGCCAAGATTGGGCCGGCTATACCTACGAGCAGTACTTC. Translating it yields CASSQDWAGYTYEQYF.

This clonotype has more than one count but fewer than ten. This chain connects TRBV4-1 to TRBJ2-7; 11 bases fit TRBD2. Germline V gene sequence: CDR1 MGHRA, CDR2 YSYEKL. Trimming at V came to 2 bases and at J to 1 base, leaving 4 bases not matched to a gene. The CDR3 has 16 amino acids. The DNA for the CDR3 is TGCGCCAGCAGCCAATCTACTAGCGGGAGTTCCTACGAGCAGTACTTC. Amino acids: CASSQSTSGSSYEQYF.

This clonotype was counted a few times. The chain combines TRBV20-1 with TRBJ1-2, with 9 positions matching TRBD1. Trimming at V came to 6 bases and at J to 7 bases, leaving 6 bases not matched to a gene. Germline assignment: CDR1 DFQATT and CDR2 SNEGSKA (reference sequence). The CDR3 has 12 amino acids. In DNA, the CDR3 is TGCAGTGCCCCGGGACAGGGAAGTGGCTACACCTTC. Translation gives CSAPGQGSGYTF.